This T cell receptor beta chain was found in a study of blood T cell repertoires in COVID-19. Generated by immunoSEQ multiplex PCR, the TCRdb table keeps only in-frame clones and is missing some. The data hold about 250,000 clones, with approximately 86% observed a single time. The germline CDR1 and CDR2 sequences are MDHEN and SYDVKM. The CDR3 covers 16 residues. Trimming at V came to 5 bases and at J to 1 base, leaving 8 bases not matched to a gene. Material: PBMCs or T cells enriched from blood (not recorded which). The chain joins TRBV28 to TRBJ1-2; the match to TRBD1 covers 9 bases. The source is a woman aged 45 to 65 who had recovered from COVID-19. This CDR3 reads CASSTFGQGNNYGYTF. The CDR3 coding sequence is TGTGCCAGCAGTACCTTTGGACAGGGGAATAACTATGGCTACACCTTC.